This T cell receptor (beta chain) was identified in a study of blood T cell repertoires in COVID-19. As for the study in general: Whether acute or convalescent, the COVID-19 samples came from the United States, Italy and Spain. From T cells, B-cell-depleted T cells, or PBMCs came the material, which was cDNA or gDNA.

The germline V gene encodes CDR1 ENHRY and CDR2 SYGVKD. This CDR3 contains 16 residues. The J segment lost 3 bases and the V segment lost 4 bases, leaving 8 bases of the junction unmatched. TCRdb's table, derived via immunoSEQ multiplex PCR, lists solely in-frame clones and lacks some. The sample holds about 30,000 clones, around 88% seen once. Sequencing used peripheral blood. V and J are TRBV10-3 and TRBJ1-2; 10 bases align to TRBD1. The sequence was obtained from a human donor in a cohort sampled during active COVID-19. The CDR3 nucleotides are TGTGCCATCAGTGGGAGAGACAGGGGGCTAGACTATGGCTACACCTTC. Amino acids: CAISGRDRGLDYGYTF.